Each of the 9 T cell receptor beta chains below was sequenced from the same sample in a study of cytomegalovirus exposure and HLA in healthy donors. Both 60 Vbeta primers and 13 Jbeta primers went into the PCR. Clones were sequenced by immunoSEQ multiplex PCR, and TCRdb holds only the in-frame ones, with some missing. The repertoire includes about 41,000 clones, more than 65% of them detected once, and under 3% sits in the top ten. The specimen was PBMCs. The source is a middle-aged man in good health and CMV-seronegative.

The chain is built from TRBV7-2 and TRBJ2-7; the match to TRBD1 covers 8 bases. The V gene end was trimmed by 4 bases and the J gene end by 2 bases; junction bases not matched to a gene: 1. CDR3 length: 13 amino acids. In germline, CDR1 is SGHTA, CDR2 FQGNSA. The CDR3 region is CASSSQGAYEQYF. The CDR3 bases are TGTGCCAGCAGCTCACAGGGGGCCTACGAGCAGTACTTC.

Details on this clone: The junction differs from germline at one of its ends, possibly a read error. The V gene is TRBV7-9, the J gene TRBJ2-1; 9 nucleotides line up with TRBD2. The CDR3 spans 15 residues. Germline-derived CDR1 and CDR2 are SEHNR and FQNEAQ (reference sequence). Here the CDR3 reads CSSSLGGRGYNEQFF. DNA for the CDR3: TGTTCCAGCAGCTTAGGCGGGAGGGGTTACAATGAGCAGTTCTTC.

The chain links TRBV11-2 to TRBJ2-7; 9 positions agree with TRBD1. V was pared by 5 bases and J by 3 bases, with 2 bases of the junction left unmatched. The CDR3 covers 13 residues. Germline assignment: CDR1 SGHAT and CDR2 FQNNGV. Written as DNA, the CDR3 is TGTGCCAGCAGCCGGGACAGGGTCTACGAGCAGTACTTC. This gives the protein CASSRDRVYEQYF.

The chain employs TRBV13 and TRBJ2-5; 13 bases match TRBD2. Gene TRBJ2-7 matches the end of the DNA better, so the J call may be wrong. The germline gives CDR1 PRHDT, CDR2 FYEKMQ (reference sequence). The CDR3 is 15 residues long. This chain's CDR3 is CASSDGTSGTYEQYF. CDR3 nucleotide sequence: TGTGCCAGCAGCGACGGGACTAGCGGGACCTACGAGCAGTACTTC.

The rearrangement links TRBV27 to TRBJ2-5; no clear D. Germline loops: CDR1 MNHEY, CDR2 SMNVEV (reference sequence). Trimming took off 7 bases at V and 5 bases at J, with 14 bases between the two ends. This CDR3 region has 13 residues. In nucleotides, the CDR3 is TGTGCCAGCATCTTCGATCCCGGGGAGACCCAGTACTTC. Its protein product is CASIFDPGETQYF.

The chain joins TRBV6-6 to TRBJ1-2, with D hard to call. Germline CDR1 reads MNHNY; CDR2 reads SVGAGI (reference sequence). The CDR3 has 15 residues. Trimming took 2 bases from V and 1 from J, leaving 11 bases between them. The CDR3 spells CASSYADRGNYGYTF. CDR3 in DNA: TGTGCCAGCAGTTACGCCGACCGGGGTAACTATGGCTACACCTTC.

In this sample, this clone turned up a few times. The chain employs TRBV5-1 and TRBJ1-1; D is unclear. The CDR3 is 13 amino acids. The ends were cut back, 0 bases at V and 1 base at J, with 4 bases in the middle. CDR1 SGHRS and CDR2 YFSETQ come from the germline V gene. Here the CDR3 DNA reads TGCGCCAGCAGCTTGGGCAGGAACACTGAAGCTTTCTTT. Translated, it gives CASSLGRNTEAFF.

This clone was detected a few times. V and J are TRBV5-6 and TRBJ1-1; D possibly corresponds to TRBD1 (6 bases). The CDR3 totals 15 residues. Trimming removed 3 bases from V and 2 bases from J, with 14 bases in between. Per the germline V gene, CDR1 is SGHDT and CDR2 is YYEEEE. CDR3 region: CASSSEGVLNTEAFF. CDR3 coding DNA: TGTGCCAGCAGCTCAGAGGGGGTCTTAAACACTGAAGCTTTCTTT.

This clone was seen only once. Other DNA variants within this sample encode the same CDR3. The rearrangement uses TRBV27 and TRBJ2-7; D is possibly TRBD2 (6 bases). The CDR3 length is 12 residues. Trimming stripped 2 bases from V and 6 bases from J, with 8 bases between. In germline, CDR1 is MNHEY, CDR2 SMNVEV (reference sequence). The CDR3 region has the DNA TGTGCCAGCAGTTTACGGGGAGGCGAGCAGTACTTC. Encoded protein: CASSLRGGEQYF.